The entry below gives a single T cell receptor (beta chain) sequence along with its context. In its sample, this clonotype was seen a few times. No antigen is known for it. Base qualities are not recorded, but no much larger clone differs from it by a single base. The time point tag for this specimen amounts to: late sampling 161 to 241 days after vaccination in a few convalescent patients. Positive SARS-CoV-2 PCR tests in the convalescent patients dated from March to December 2020, before Alpha, Beta and Delta variants emerged in the United States. Ficoll-Paque Plus gradient centrifugation was used to isolate PBMCs from whole blood, and the isolated PBMCs were then either used fresh or cryopreserved at -140C. Receptors were amplified or captured by PCR. Sequencing was performed on an Illumina iSeq 100. Per the original workflow: Non-productive sequences were removed, and CDR3s not starting with C, not ending with F or W, or shorter than 7 amino acids were discarded. Levenshtein distances (stringdist) and unrooted phylogenetic trees (ape) in R version 3.6.1 were used to assess CDR3 homology. The public sequencing data were trimmed at Q25 with fastp and processed into clonotypes with MiXCR by TCRdb, which kept only in-frame beta chains. Merged by CDR3 protein, the rows form single entries marked with the most common genes and DNA. V and J calls and clone size were set by TCRdb, not the authors. Across this sample there are some 28,000 distinct CDR3 sequences, with 45% to 60% seen only once. Around 6% of the sample belongs to the ten largest clones.

These data come from a study of vaccination and CD4 T cells after COVID-19 (dated by TCRdb to between 2021 and 2024). In the study overall: Convalescent patients had a positive SARS-CoV-2 result on nasal swab PCR, and of these patients, several had mild disease and one had severe disease. Post-COVID blood samples were collected from convalescent patients a median of around 100 days after diagnosis, with a range of roughly 35 to 180 days. Three convalescent patients gave samples both early after vaccination (day 14) and late after vaccination (days 161 to 241). Two doses of either the Pfizer-BioNTech BNT162b2 vaccine (n=8) or the Moderna mRNA-1273 vaccine (n=2) were administered to participants. In ten to eleven COVID-19 convalescent patients and 4 infection-naive healthy vaccine recipients, researchers compared the spike-specific CD4+ TCR repertoire from before mRNA vaccination with the repertoire from after. The time from the second vaccine dose to post-vaccine blood sampling had a median of approximately 72 days and ranged from about 14 to 241 days. In the convalescent cohort there were six males and four females, among whom were two Hispanic individuals, seven Caucasians, two Asians and one multiracial person.

Overall study results and their limits: Although the median number of SARS-CoV-2-reactive clonotypes went up from more than 20 after infection to about 38 after vaccination, the increase was not significant. Relatively few convalescent patients were included in the study, and early timepoints after natural infection were not analyzed. In convalescent patients, a median around 86% of post-vaccine SARS-CoV-2-reactive clones were detected only after vaccination, and vaccine-specific priming was suggested by this finding. Nearly all vaccine-specific clones in convalescent patients (304 of 307) were mono-reactive for SARS-CoV-2 spike rather than cross-reactive with common cold coronaviruses.

Reading the germline V gene gives CDR1 MNHNS and CDR2 SASEGT. V drops 4 bases and J drops 7 bases, leaving 17 bases in between. The CDR3 covers 15 residues, taking in both the cysteine and the phenylalanine. Just CDR3 DNA is preserved here, 45 bases in frame from base 1. The sequenced sample was CD4+ T cells from blood, obtained about 7 months after SARS-CoV-2 vaccination. The receptor comes from a human donor who had recovered from COVID-19. The chain links TRBV6-1 with TRBJ1-5; a tentative D call is TRBD1 (6 bases match). The CDR3 region has the sequence CASSAPGDLGQPQHF. The sequenced DNA: TGTGCCAGCAGTGCCCCAGGGGACTTGGGGCAGCCCCAGCATTTT.